This T cell receptor (beta chain) is from a study of blood T cells in healthy people across ages. General study results and limits: Among T cells, TCR beta diversity per million cells dropped roughly linearly as age rose. As naive T cell percentage varied, TCR beta diversity correlated strongly with it.

A second PCR of 7 to 11 cycles used a sample-barcoded 5' primer and a J-beta primer mix. One entry per CDR3 protein, called by TCRdb with MiXCR from the 5' RACE reads. In the table there are some 710,000 distinct CDR3 sequences, about 46% of which are singletons. On this clonotype itself: The antigen remains undetermined.

Individuals who donated were healthy Caucasians from Russia aged roughly 6 to 100. Total RNA amounts of at least 5 micrograms were extracted per sample. This clonotype was sampled from a man aged 80 or over in good health. The specimen sequenced was blood.

CDR3 sequence: CATQQGGETQYF. In DNA form, the CDR3 reads TGTGCCACCCAGCAGGGTGGAGAGACCCAGTACTTC. The chain combines TRBV10-3 with TRBJ2-5; possibly TRBD1 for D (5 bases). Germline V CDR1 and CDR2: ENHRY, SYGVKD. Deletions cut 10 bases from V and 4 bases from J, with 13 bases between. The CDR3 is made up of 12 amino acids.